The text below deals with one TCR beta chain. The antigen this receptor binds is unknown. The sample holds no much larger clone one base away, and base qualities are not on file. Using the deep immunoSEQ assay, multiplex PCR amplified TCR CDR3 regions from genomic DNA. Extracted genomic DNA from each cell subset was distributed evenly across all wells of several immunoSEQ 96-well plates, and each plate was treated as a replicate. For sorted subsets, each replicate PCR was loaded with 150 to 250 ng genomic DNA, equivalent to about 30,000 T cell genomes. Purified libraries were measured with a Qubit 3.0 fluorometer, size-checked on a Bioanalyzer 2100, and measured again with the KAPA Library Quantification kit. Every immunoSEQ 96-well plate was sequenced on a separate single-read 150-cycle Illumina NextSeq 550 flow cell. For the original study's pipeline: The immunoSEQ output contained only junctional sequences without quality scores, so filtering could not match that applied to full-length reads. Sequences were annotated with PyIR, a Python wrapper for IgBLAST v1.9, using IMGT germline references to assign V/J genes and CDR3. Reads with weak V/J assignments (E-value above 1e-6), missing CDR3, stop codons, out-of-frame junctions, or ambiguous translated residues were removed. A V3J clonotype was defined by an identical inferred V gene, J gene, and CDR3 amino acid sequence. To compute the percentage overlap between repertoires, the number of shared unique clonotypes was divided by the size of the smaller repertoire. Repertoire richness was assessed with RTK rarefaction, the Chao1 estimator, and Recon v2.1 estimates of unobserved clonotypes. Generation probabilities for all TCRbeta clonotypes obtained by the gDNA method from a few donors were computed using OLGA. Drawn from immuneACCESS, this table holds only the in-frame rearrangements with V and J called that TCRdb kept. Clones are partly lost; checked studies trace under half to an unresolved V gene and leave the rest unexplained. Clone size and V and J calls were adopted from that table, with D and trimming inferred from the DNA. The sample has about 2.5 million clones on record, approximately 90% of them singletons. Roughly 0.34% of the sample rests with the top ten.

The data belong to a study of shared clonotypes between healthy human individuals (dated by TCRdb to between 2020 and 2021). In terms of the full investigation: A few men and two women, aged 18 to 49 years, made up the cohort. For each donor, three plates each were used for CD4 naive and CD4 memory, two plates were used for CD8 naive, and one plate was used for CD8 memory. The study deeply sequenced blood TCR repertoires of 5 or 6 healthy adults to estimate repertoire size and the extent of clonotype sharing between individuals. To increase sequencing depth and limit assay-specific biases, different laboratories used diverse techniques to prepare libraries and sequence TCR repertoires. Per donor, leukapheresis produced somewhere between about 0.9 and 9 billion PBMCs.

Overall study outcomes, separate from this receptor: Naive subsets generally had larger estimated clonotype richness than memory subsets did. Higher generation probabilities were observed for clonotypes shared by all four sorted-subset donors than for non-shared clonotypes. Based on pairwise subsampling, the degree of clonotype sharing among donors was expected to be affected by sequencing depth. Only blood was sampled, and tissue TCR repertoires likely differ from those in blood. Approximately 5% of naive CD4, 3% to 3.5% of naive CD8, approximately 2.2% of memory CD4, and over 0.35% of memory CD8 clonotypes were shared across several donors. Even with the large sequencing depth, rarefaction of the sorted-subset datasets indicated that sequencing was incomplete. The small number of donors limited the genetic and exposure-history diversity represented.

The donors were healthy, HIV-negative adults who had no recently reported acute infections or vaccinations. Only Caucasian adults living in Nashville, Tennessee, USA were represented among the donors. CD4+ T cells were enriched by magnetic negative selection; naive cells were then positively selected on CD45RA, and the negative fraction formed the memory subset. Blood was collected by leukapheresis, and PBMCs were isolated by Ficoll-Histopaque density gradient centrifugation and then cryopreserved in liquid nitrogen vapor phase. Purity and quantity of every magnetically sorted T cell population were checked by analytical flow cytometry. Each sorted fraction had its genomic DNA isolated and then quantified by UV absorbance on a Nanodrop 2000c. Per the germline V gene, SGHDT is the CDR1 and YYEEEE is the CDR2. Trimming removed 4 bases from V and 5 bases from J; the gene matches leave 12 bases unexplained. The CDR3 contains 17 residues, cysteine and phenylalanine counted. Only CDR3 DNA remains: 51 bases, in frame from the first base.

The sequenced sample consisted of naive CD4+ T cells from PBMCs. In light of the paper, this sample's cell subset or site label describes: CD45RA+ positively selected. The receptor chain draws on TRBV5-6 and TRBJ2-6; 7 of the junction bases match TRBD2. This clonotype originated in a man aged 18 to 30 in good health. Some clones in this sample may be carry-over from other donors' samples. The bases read TGTGCCAGCAGCCCTGAGGGGAGGGGTGGAAGGGCCAACGTCCTGACTTTC. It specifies CASSPEGRGGRANVLTF. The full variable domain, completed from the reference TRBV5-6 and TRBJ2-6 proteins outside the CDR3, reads DAGVTQSPTHLIKTRGQQVTLRCSPKSGHDTVSWYQQALGQGPQFIFQYYEEEERQRGNFPDRFSGHQFPNYSSELNVNALLLGDSALYLCASSPEGRGGRANVLTFGAGSRLTVL.